The rows below give T cell receptor beta chains drawn from one sample of a study of blood T cell repertoires in COVID-19. TCRdb's copy holds only in-frame clones and misses some; the assay was immunoSEQ multiplex PCR. The sample yields about 210,000 clones, roughly four fifths seen once. Sequencing used peripheral blood. These receptors were taken from a woman aged 40 to 50 with acute or convalescent COVID-19. CDR3s include the opening cysteine and the closing phenylalanine or tryptophan. A D gene is named only where the DNA matches it firmly. Size is stated for part of the rows, as once, few or many counts, or as a class when the clone is expanded.

J gene: TRBJ2-3; V gene: TRBV25-1; D gene: NA; clone size: NA; CDR3 DNA: TGTGCCAGCAGTGAAGACAGTGTGGGTGTGGGTAGGACAGATACGCAGTATTTT; CDR3 protein: CASSEDSVGVGRTDTQYF
J gene: TRBJ1-1; V gene: TRBV2; D gene: TRBD1; clone size: NA; CDR3 DNA: TGTGCCAGCATCGGGACAGACACTGAAGCTTTCTTT; CDR3 protein: CASIGTDTEAFF
J gene: TRBJ1-6; V gene: TRBV6-1; D gene: NA; clone size: NA; CDR3 DNA: TGTGCCAGCAGTGATACCCGGGGGAGGTCAAATTCACCCCTCCACTTT; CDR3 protein: CASSDTRGRSNSPLHF
J gene: TRBJ2-7; V gene: TRBV7-9; D gene: NA; clone size: NA; CDR3 DNA: TGTGCCAGCAGCGACACACGGACAGAAGCCTACGAGCAGTACTTC; CDR3 protein: CASSDTRTEAYEQYF
J gene: TRBJ1-1; V gene: TRBV10-3; D gene: NA; clone size: once; CDR3 DNA: TGTGCCATCAGTGAGGGAACAGGATGGAACACTGAAGCTTTCTTT; CDR3 protein: CAISEGTGWNTEAFF
J gene: TRBJ1-1; V gene: TRBV6-6; D gene: NA; clone size: many; CDR3 DNA: TGTGCCAGCAGTTACTCGTTGGACTATCCAGGTTTCTTT; CDR3 protein: CASSYSLDYPGFF
J gene: TRBJ1-4; V gene: TRBV18; D gene: NA; clone size: NA; CDR3 DNA: TGTGCCAGCTCACCGGACATGAATGAAAAACTGTTTTTT; CDR3 protein: CASSPDMNEKLFF
J gene: TRBJ2-2; V gene: TRBV11-2; D gene: TRBD2; clone size: NA; CDR3 DNA: TGTGCCAGCAGCTTAAGACTAGCGGGGGTCCCGAACACCGGGGAGCTGTTTTTT; CDR3 protein: CASSLRLAGVPNTGELFF
J gene: TRBJ2-2; V gene: TRBV9; D gene: NA; clone size: NA; CDR3 DNA: TGTGCCAGCAGCGTTGGCCAGGTGACCACCGGGGAGCTGTTTTTT; CDR3 protein: CASSVGQVTTGELFF
J gene: TRBJ2-1; V gene: TRBV2; D gene: NA; clone size: NA; CDR3 DNA: TGTGCCAGCAGTGTATACAGCTACAATGAGCAGTTCTTC; CDR3 protein: CASSVYSYNEQFF
J gene: TRBJ1-1; V gene: TRBV28; D gene: NA; clone size: NA; CDR3 DNA: TGTGCCAGCAGTTTAAACCAGTGGTCTGAAGCTTTCTTT; CDR3 protein: CASSLNQWSEAFF
J gene: TRBJ2-7; V gene: TRBV7-2; D gene: TRBD2; clone size: NA; CDR3 DNA: TGTGCCAGCAGCCGAGGGAGGGGCAGCGAGCAGTACTTC; CDR3 protein: CASSRGRGSEQYF
J gene: TRBJ1-2; V gene: TRBV11-2; D gene: TRBD1; clone size: NA; CDR3 DNA: TGTGCCAGCAGCTTAGCGGGACAGGGCTTTAGCTACACCTTC; CDR3 protein: CASSLAGQGFSYTF
J gene: TRBJ1-5; V gene: TRBV3-1/TRBV3-2; D gene: TRBD1; clone size: NA; CDR3 DNA: TGTGCCAGCAGCCAAGCGGCAGGGGGAGTTGACAATCAGCCCCAGCATTTT; CDR3 protein: CASSQAAGGVDNQPQHF
J gene: TRBJ1-4; V gene: TRBV5-1; D gene: TRBD1; clone size: NA; CDR3 DNA: TGCGCCAGCAGCTTGTGGGGACAGGACGAAAAACTGTTTTTT; CDR3 protein: CASSLWGQDEKLFF
J gene: TRBJ2-3; V gene: TRBV6-2/TRBV6-3; D gene: TRBD2; clone size: NA; CDR3 DNA: TGTGCCAGCAGCTCGGGGCGACTAGCGGGGGGGCCTTTGCCGCAGTATTTT; CDR3 protein: CASSSGRLAGGPLPQYF
J gene: TRBJ2-1; V gene: TRBV27; D gene: TRBD2; clone size: NA; CDR3 DNA: TGTGCCAGCAGTTTATTGGGACTAGCGGGAGTGGCTGAGCAGTTCTTC; CDR3 protein: CASSLLGLAGVAEQFF
J gene: TRBJ2-7; V gene: TRBV27; D gene: NA; clone size: NA; CDR3 DNA: TGTGCCAGCAGTTTTAGGGGGTCCTACGAGCAGTACTTC; CDR3 protein: CASSFRGSYEQYF
J gene: TRBJ2-1; V gene: TRBV9; D gene: TRBD1; clone size: NA; CDR3 DNA: TGTGCCAGCAGCCCATTTGGACAGGCCGGGAACAATGAGCAGTTCTTC; CDR3 protein: CASSPFGQAGNNEQFF
J gene: TRBJ2-2; V gene: TRBV5-1; D gene: NA; clone size: once; CDR3 DNA: TGCGCCAGCAGCCCCCGGGGGACCCGAGTCACCGGGGAGCTGTTTTTT; CDR3 protein: CASSPRGTRVTGELFF
J gene: TRBJ1-4; V gene: TRBV29-1; D gene: TRBD1; clone size: NA; CDR3 DNA: TGCAGCGTAAAGGACAGGTCTTTTGAAAAACTGTTTTTT; CDR3 protein: CSVKDRSFEKLFF
J gene: TRBJ2-2; V gene: TRBV7-7; D gene: TRBD1; clone size: NA; CDR3 DNA: TGTGCCAGCAGCTTAAATAATCAGGGGGCCGACACCGGGGAGCTGTTTTTT; CDR3 protein: CASSLNNQGADTGELFF
J gene: TRBJ1-1; V gene: TRBV4-1; D gene: TRBD1; clone size: NA; CDR3 DNA: TGCGCCAGCAGCCAAGACGGGGACAGTGGTGAAGCTTTCTTT; CDR3 protein: CASSQDGDSGEAFF
J gene: TRBJ1-1; V gene: TRBV18; D gene: TRBD1; clone size: NA; CDR3 DNA: TGTGCCAGCTCACAACCCCCAGGGGGCGACACTGAAGCTTTCTTT; CDR3 protein: CASSQPPGGDTEAFF
J gene: TRBJ2-7; V gene: TRBV30; D gene: TRBD1; clone size: NA; CDR3 DNA: TGTGCCTGGAGTTTGACAGGGAGATCCTACGAGCAGTACTTC; CDR3 protein: CAWSLTGRSYEQYF
J gene: TRBJ1-4; V gene: TRBV27; D gene: NA; clone size: NA; CDR3 DNA: TGTGCCAGCAGTTTAATGGGGCAGCTAAACGAAAAACTGTTTTTT; CDR3 protein: CASSLMGQLNEKLFF
J gene: TRBJ2-1; V gene: TRBV2; D gene: TRBD2; clone size: NA; CDR3 DNA: TGTGCCAGCAGCCTAGCGGGGTCCTACAATGAGCAGTTCTTC; CDR3 protein: CASSLAGSYNEQFF
J gene: TRBJ2-1; V gene: TRBV7-9; D gene: TRBD2; clone size: NA; CDR3 DNA: TGTGCCAGCAGCCTACGACTAGCGGGAGATCTGGGTGCTGAGCAGTTCTTC; CDR3 protein: CASSLRLAGDLGAEQFF
J gene: TRBJ2-1; V gene: TRBV6-5; D gene: NA; clone size: NA; CDR3 DNA: TGTGCCAGCAGTTACTCGGGCAAGCTGGGTGAGCAGTTCTTC; CDR3 protein: CASSYSGKLGEQFF
J gene: TRBJ2-7; V gene: TRBV7-9; D gene: NA; clone size: NA; CDR3 DNA: TGTGCCAGCAGCTTAATCTCCCCCCAGGGAGGACAGCAGTACTTC; CDR3 protein: CASSLISPQGGQQYF
J gene: TRBJ1-1; V gene: TRBV11-3; D gene: NA; clone size: NA; CDR3 DNA: TGTGCCAGCAGCTTCCGTAGGAGCACTGAAGCTTTCTTT; CDR3 protein: CASSFRRSTEAFF
J gene: TRBJ1-2; V gene: TRBV2; D gene: TRBD1; clone size: NA; CDR3 DNA: TGTGCCAGCACAAGAGGGGGCCCCTGGACGACTAACTATGGCTACACCTTC; CDR3 protein: CASTRGGPWTTNYGYTF
J gene: TRBJ2-1; V gene: TRBV6-2/TRBV6-3; D gene: TRBD1; clone size: NA; CDR3 DNA: TGTGCCAGCAGTTCCGGGACAGGGGTACCCAATGAGCAGTTCTTC; CDR3 protein: CASSSGTGVPNEQFF
J gene: TRBJ1-5; V gene: TRBV6-1; D gene: NA; clone size: NA; CDR3 DNA: TGTGCCAGCAGTGATGGGGGGAACAATCAGCCCCAGCATTTT; CDR3 protein: CASSDGGNNQPQHF